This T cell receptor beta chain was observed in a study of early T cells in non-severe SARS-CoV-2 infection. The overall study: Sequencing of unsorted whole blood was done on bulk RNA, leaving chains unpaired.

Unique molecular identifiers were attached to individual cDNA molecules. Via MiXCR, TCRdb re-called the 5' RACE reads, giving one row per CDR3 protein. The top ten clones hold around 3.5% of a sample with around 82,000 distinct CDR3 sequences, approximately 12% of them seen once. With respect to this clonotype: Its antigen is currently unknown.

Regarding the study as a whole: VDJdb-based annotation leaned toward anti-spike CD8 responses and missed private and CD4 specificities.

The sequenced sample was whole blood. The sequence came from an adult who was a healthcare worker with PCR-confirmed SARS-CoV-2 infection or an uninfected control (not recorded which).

This chain's CDR3 is CSVLEGDEKLFF. The CDR3, as DNA: TGCAGCGTTTTGGAAGGGGATGAAAAACTGTTTTTT. The gene calls are TRBV29-1 and TRBJ1-4, with D tentatively TRBD1 (5 bases). CDR3 size: 12 residues. V lost 5 bases and J 6 bases, leaving 10 bases between the germline ends. Germline V gene sequence: CDR1 SQVTM, CDR2 ANQGSEA. Full variable domain (missing parts from reference TRBV29-1 and TRBJ1-4): SAVISQKPSRDICQRGTSLTIQCQVDSQVTMMFWYRQQPGQSLTLIATANQGSEATYESGFVIDKFPISRPNLTFSTLTVSNMSPEDSSIYLCSVLEGDEKLFFGSGTQLSVL.